The subject of this entry is one T cell receptor beta chain. Its cognate antigen has yet to be identified. No base quality information exists; no much larger clone differs at one position. A case-control design nested within a healthcare worker cohort in London, UK, was used, with weekly nasopharyngeal swab PCR tests and blood sampling performed. Healthcare workers were recruited during the week of the UK lockdown, between 23 and 31 March 2020, and followed weekly for up to roughly 16 weeks. The data belong to a study of early T cells in non-severe SARS-CoV-2 infection (dated by TCRdb to the early 2020s). For the wider study: Because TCR sequencing was done on bulk RNA from unsorted whole blood, the alpha and beta chains could not be paired.

Results and caveats for the whole study, not just this receptor: VDJdb matching was skewed toward anti-spike CD8 responses and likely underestimated virus-specific expansions, missing private and CD4 specificities.

Taken from the germline V gene (reference sequence), the CDR1 and CDR2 loops are DFQATT and SNEGSKA. Its CDR3 holds 15 amino acids, cysteine through phenylalanine. Only CDR3 DNA is held: 45 bases, read in frame from base 1. V is clipped by 3 bases and J by 2 bases, and the sequence between their germline boundaries is 14 bases long. The method behind the library was 5' RACE. The sequencer was a NextSeq 500. In the TCR library protocol, unique molecular identifiers were attached to individual cDNA molecules to correct for PCR bias and sequencing error. Both TCR alpha and beta chains were sequenced, and tight co-correlation was observed between alpha and beta sequence abundances in each sample. As for the authors' bioinformatics: Decombinator V4 was used to annotate TCR sequences for V gene, J gene and CDR3. TCRs were defined as expanded if a significant change between any two time points was detected under a Poisson model with p below 0.0001. TCR abundances were normalised to the total number of TCRs sequenced per sample and were expressed as counts per million. MAIT TCRs were defined by TRAV1-2 paired with TRAJ12, TRAJ20 or TRAJ33, and iNKT TCRs by TRAV10 paired with TRAJ18. A search of VDJdb, accessed on 1 November 2021, was run for TCRs annotated to CMV, EBV and SARS-CoV-2, with TCRs annotated for multiple antigens excluded. The public reads were reprocessed in TCRdb via fastp at Q25 and MiXCR, keeping in-frame beta chains. Under each unique CDR3 protein, matching rows form one entry showing the most common genes and DNA. The V and J calls, along with clone size, are taken from TCRdb and not from the paper's own processing. The sample has roughly 100,000 distinct CDR3 sequences on record, less than 15% of them singletons. Over 2% of the sample lies in the top ten.

Rearrangement joined TRBV20-1 to TRBJ1-5, with a tentative D gene TRBD1 over 6 matching bases. The receptor's source is an adult who was a healthcare worker with PCR-confirmed SARS-CoV-2 infection or an uninfected control (not recorded which). The sequenced sample was whole blood. The CDR3 is CSARDSGKGNQPQHF. The DNA sequence is as follows: TGCAGTGCTAGGGACAGCGGTAAGGGCAATCAGCCCCAGCATTTT.